This TCR beta chain is drawn from a study of shared clonotypes between healthy human individuals. V lost 4 bases and J 11 bases, leaving 17 bases between the germline ends. The CDR3 has 13 residues. The germline CDR1 and CDR2 sequences are GTSNPN and SVGIG (reference sequence). This clone was counted once. Libraries were prepared by immunoSEQ multiplex PCR; TCRdb keeps only in-frame clonotypes and omits some of them. Here the sample spans roughly 1,000,000 clones, approximately 78% being singletons. The sequenced material came from memory CD4+ T cells from PBMCs. Subset described: CD45RA-negative fraction. This receptor was obtained from a man aged 18-30 years in good health. Some clones in this sample may be carry-over from other donors' samples. The rearrangement links TRBV30 to TRBJ1-4, with D possibly matching TRBD1 (5 bases). The DNA for the CDR3 is TGTGCCTGGAACCGGGACCCTCTTAATAAACTGTTTTTT. This codes for CAWNRDPLNKLFF.